This T cell receptor (beta chain) was sequenced during a study of T cell repertoires in cytomegalovirus infection. Study summary: It was the public TCR beta signatures that indicated both CMV infection and matching HLA type.

Regarding this clonotype: Its antigen remains unknown.

MiXCR, applied by TCRdb to the reads, yields one record per CDR3 protein. The table shows about 450,000 distinct CDR3 sequences, with about a third occurring only once. Study conclusions and caveats: Cumulative public TCR beta family frequency identified CMV carriers with the relevant HLA.

The CDR3 loop spans 11 amino acids. CDR1 SQVTM and CDR2 ANQGSEA come from the germline V gene. V lost 7 bases to trimming and J lost 6 bases, with 12 bases between them. This chain links TRBV29-1 with TRBJ1-2; D is uncertain. The sequenced sample was PBMCs. The TCR was taken from a human donor in good health (CMV status not recorded). Some clones in this sample may be carry-over from other donors' samples. The chain's CDR3 is CSDGVEDGYTF. For the CDR3, the DNA is TGCAGCGATGGGGTGGAAGATGGCTACACCTTC.